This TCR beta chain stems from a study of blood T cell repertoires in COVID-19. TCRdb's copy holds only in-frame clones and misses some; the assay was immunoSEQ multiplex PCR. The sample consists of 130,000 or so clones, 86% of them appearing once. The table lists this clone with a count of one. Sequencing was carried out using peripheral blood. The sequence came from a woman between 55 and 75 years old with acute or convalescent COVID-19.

The CDR3 DNA follows: TGTGCCTGGAGCGCCGACAGGGGAAGTTACGAGCAGTACTTC. It is translated as CAWSADRGSYEQYF. This rearrangement joins TRBV30 to TRBJ2-7, with 8 bases identical to TRBD1. V was pared by 3 bases and J by 4 bases, with 8 bases of the junction left unmatched. This CDR3 is 14 amino acids long. In germline, CDR1 is GTSNPN, CDR2 SVGIG (reference sequence).